The source of this T cell receptor (beta chain) is a study of immune evolution from preneoplasia to lung adenocarcinoma. Concerning this clone itself: What it recognizes is unknown.

V was pared by 1 base and J by 6 bases, with 11 bases between. Germline V gene sequence: CDR1 MGHRA, CDR2 YSYEKL. This CDR3 region has 14 residues. Study-wide results and caveats: Later-stage lesions appeared to have more T cells, more diversity, less clonality.

Clones were sequenced by immunoSEQ multiplex PCR, and TCRdb holds only the in-frame ones, with some missing. The repertoire holds approximately 11,000 clones, about four fifths seen once, with approximately 1.5% in the top ten. This chain joins TRBV4-1 and TRBJ2-3, with D unresolved. The receptor comes from a person aged 70 to 85 with lung adenocarcinoma. The sample was FFPE minimally invasive lung adenocarcinoma tissue. CDR3 sequence (DNA): TGCGCCAGCAGCCAAGCTCTCAGCGCGGATACGCAGTATTTT. It yields the protein CASSQALSADTQYF.